These 15 T cell receptor beta chains share one sample of origin, sequenced in a study of beta chain features in type 1 diabetes (dated by TCRdb to the late 2010s). The method behind the library was the immunoSEQ multiplex PCR assay. All of the isolated RNA was reverse transcribed with the High Capacity cDNA Reverse Transcription Kit, so expressed TCRB transcripts were sequenced. Sourced from immuneACCESS, this table was stored by TCRdb with only in-frame sequences that have V and J called. A share of the clones is absent; for the studies checked, an unresolved V gene accounts for under half, and the remainder has no known explanation. The sample table holds under 950,000 clones, of which about a sixth were seen once. Clones ranked in the top ten supply 0.023% of the sample. Input material: naive CD4+ T cells from blood. In the paper's terms, the cell subset or site label means: true naive CD4+ T cells. The receptor set was obtained from a woman aged 18 to 35 in good health.

V and J are TRBV2 and TRBJ2-2; D might be TRBD1 (6 bases). The CDR3 runs to 15 residues. From germline, CDR1 is SNHLY and CDR2 FYNNEI. The V gene lost 6 bases and the J gene lost 5 bases, with 16 bases spanning the gap. In DNA, the CDR3 is TGTGCCAGCAGAGAGACGACAGGCGCGACCGGGGAGCTGTTTTTT. Its translation: CASRETTGATGELFF.

The chain employs TRBV7-9 and TRBJ2-5, with a tentative D call TRBD1 (6 bases). Germline V gives CDR1 SEHNR, CDR2 FQNEAQ (reference sequence). The length of the CDR3 is 14 residues. The V gene lost 5 bases and the J gene lost 1 base, with 11 bases spanning the gap. This CDR3 reads CASSLQGFQETQYF. In nucleotides, the CDR3 is TGTGCCAGCAGCCTGCAGGGGTTCCAAGAGACCCAGTACTTC.

The table lists this clone with a few counts. The rearrangement joins TRBV2 to TRBJ2-4; possible D gene TRBD2, 6 bases. CDR3 length: 14 residues. Germline assignment: CDR1 SNHLY and CDR2 FYNNEI. The V end lost 3 bases, the J end lost 7 bases, and 13 bases lay between the germline ends. The CDR3 here is CASSEWGVLNIQYF. The CDR3, as DNA: TGTGCCAGCAGTGAGTGGGGGGTTCTGAACATTCAGTACTTC. The full variable domain, its missing parts supplied by reference TRBV2 and TRBJ2-4, is EPEVTQTPSHQVTQMGQEVILRCVPISNHLYFYWYRQILGQKVEFLVSFYNNEISEKSEIFDDQFSVERPDGSNFTLKIRSTKLEDSAMYFCASSEWGVLNIQYFGAGTRLSVL.

The CDR3 DNA is TGTGCCAGCTCACCAAGCCAACGGTTCAGGCAGACCCAGTACTTC. This encodes CASSPSQRFRQTQYF. The chain links TRBV18 to TRBJ2-5; D is ambiguous. V lost 2 bases, J lost 6 bases, and 16 bases lay in between. Germline V gene data show CDR1 as KGHSH and CDR2 as LQKENI. This CDR3 spans 15 amino acids.

This clone was detected only a few times. CDR3 bases: TGCGCCAGCAGCTTGAATTGGGCAGGCCGATCCCGCGGCTACGAGCAGTACTTC. Translated, it gives CASSLNWAGRSRGYEQYF. V gene TRBV5-1 combines with J gene TRBJ2-7; D is unclear. The V and J ends lost 1 base and 3 bases respectively, with 23 bases between them. Germline loops: CDR1 SGHRS, CDR2 YFSETQ. The CDR3 extends over 18 amino acids.

The CDR3 region is CASSTRRGPGQSNEQFF. The DNA for the CDR3 is TGTGCCAGTAGTACCCGAAGAGGACCGGGCCAGTCGAATGAGCAGTTCTTC. The rearrangement links TRBV19 to TRBJ2-1; D not certain. Trimming cost V 4 bases and J 7 bases, with 23 bases left between them. Germline lookup yields CDR1 LNHDA and CDR2 SQIVND (reference sequence). The CDR3 spans 17 residues.

This clone has a handful of counts. V usage is TRBV6-1 and J usage is TRBJ1-1; a weak D match, TRBD1 (5 bases). CDR3 length: 14 amino acids. CDR1 is MNHNS and CDR2 is SASEGT in the germline V gene. V was trimmed by 2 bases and J by 7 bases, leaving 14 bases between them. The CDR3 DNA sequence: TGTGCCAGCAGTGAACGTGGAAGGAGGGGTGAAGCTTTCTTT. Protein sequence: CASSERGRRGEAFF.

The chain is built from TRBV6-6 and TRBJ2-7; perhaps TRBD1 as D (5 bases). The CDR3 is 13 amino acids. Germline CDR1 and CDR2: MNHNY and SVGAGI (reference sequence). V shed 6 bases and J shed 4 bases, with 13 bases lying between them. The CDR3 DNA reads TGTGCCAGCAGCCAAGGGGTCCAGTACGAGCAGTACTTC. Translating it yields CASSQGVQYEQYF.

The CDR3 reads CASMGAGRNQPQHF. The CDR3 DNA sequence: TGTGCCAGCATGGGGGCGGGACGCAATCAGCCCCAGCATTTT. The chain joins TRBV28 to TRBJ1-5; possible D gene TRBD1, 6 bases. The germline V gene has CDR1 MDHEN and CDR2 SYDVKM. The CDR3 length is 14 residues. Trimming stripped 7 bases from V and 2 bases from J, with 12 bases between.

This clone was counted only a few times. The chain links TRBV7-2 to TRBJ2-5, with 7 nucleotides matching TRBD2. With 5 bases clipped from V and 5 bases from J, the junction kept 14 bases outside the gene matches. The CDR3 has 16 amino acids. Germline CDR1 is SGHTA and CDR2 is FQGNSA. In DNA form, the CDR3 reads TGTGCCAGCAGCACCTACCGCATGGTGGGGGGGGAGACCCAGTACTTC. The encoded protein is CASSTYRMVGGETQYF.

V usage is TRBV5-1 and J usage is TRBJ2-7, with TRBD2 matching 10 bases. Germline V gene data show CDR1 as SGHRS and CDR2 as YFSETQ. The CDR3 covers 18 residues. Trimming at V came to 1 base and at J to 0 bases, leaving 10 bases not matched to a gene. For the CDR3, the DNA is TGCGCCAGCAGCTTGCCCGGTTTCCGGACTAGCGGCTCCTACGAGCAGTACTTC. As protein: CASSLPGFRTSGSYEQYF.

The chain employs TRBV4-2 and TRBJ2-1; D is possibly TRBD1 (7 bases). Deletions cut 0 bases from V and 5 bases from J, with 23 bases between. The CDR3 loop spans 19 amino acids. Germline V gives CDR1 LGHNA, CDR2 YNFKEQ. CDR3 sequence (DNA): TGTGCCAGCAGCCAAGATATCGCGGGCGGAGGGACAGCGGACAATGAGCAGTTCTTC. Protein sequence: CASSQDIAGGGTADNEQFF.

The rearrangement joins TRBV6-8 to TRBJ1-5; 8 bases agree with TRBD1. Germline CDR1 MNHGY, CDR2 SAAAGT. The CDR3 is 16 residues long. V dropped 8 bases and J dropped 3; count of bases not matched to a gene: 12. The CDR3 region is CASGHTDRGYNQPQHF. CDR3 nucleotides: TGTGCCAGCGGGCACACAGACAGGGGATACAATCAGCCCCAGCATTTT.

This clone was picked up a small number of times. This chain joins TRBV19 and TRBJ1-2, with 11 positions matching TRBD1. The germline V gene has CDR1 LNHDA and CDR2 SQIVND (reference sequence). This CDR3 spans 14 amino acids. The ends lost 6 bases at V and 6 bases at J; junction bases unmatched: 6. CDR3 DNA: TGTGCCAGTAGGGACAGGGGGCAACGTAATGGCTACACCTTC. Its protein product is CASRDRGQRNGYTF.

This clone was detected only a few times. The chain combines TRBV7-3 with TRBJ1-1; D gene unclear. Trimming stripped 3 bases from V and 2 bases from J, with 7 bases between. The CDR3 contains 13 residues. Germline-derived CDR1 and CDR2 are SGHTA and FQGTGA. CDR3 protein: CASSFQANTEAFF. DNA of the CDR3: TGTGCCAGCAGCTTCCAGGCCAACACTGAAGCTTTCTTT.